This note documents a single TCR beta chain sequence. Its antigen remains unidentified. Trimming left V 2 bases short and J 2 bases short, with 10 bases between. The CDR3 contains 16 residues. In germline, CDR1 is SEHNR, CDR2 FQNEAQ (reference sequence). The sample is drawn from a study of CD8 T cells in Susac syndrome. Broader study findings: Across the total CD8+ repertoires, about 17 Susac-specific public clones were detected, and across the CD8+ TEMRA repertoires, several such clones were detected.

Reverse transcription of about 0.5 to 1 ug RNA was carried out with random hexamers. TCRdb re-derived calls from the immunoSEQ multiplex PCR reads in MiXCR, one entry per CDR3 protein. The sample shows 56,000 or so distinct CDR3 sequences, 85% to 95% of them seen only once. The receptor was derived from a human donor with Susac syndrome. The V and J genes are TRBV7-9 and TRBJ2-6, with D unresolved. The sample was CD8+ T cells from PBMCs. In DNA, the CDR3 is TGTGCCAGCAGCTTAATTTGGCGGCCTGGGGCCAACGTCCTGACTTTC. It codes for CASSLIWRPGANVLTF.